Detailed here is one TCR beta chain. The data were obtained in a study of blood T cell repertoires in COVID-19. The CDR3 sequence is 15 residues long. Germline V gives CDR1 LGHNA, CDR2 YSLEER. The ends were cut back, 0 bases at V and 7 bases at J, with 10 bases in the middle. Per the original data handling: The assay estimated nucleated cells by amplifying reference gene primers. Repertoires were generated with immunoSEQ multiplex PCR, while TCRdb's copy carries only in-frame clones and drops some. V, J and clone size reflect that table, while D and trimming were determined from the DNA. The sample holds around 230,000 clones; 88% are singletons and the top ten take 2% to 2.5%. Participants reported their clinical history, and cohort assignment relied on those reports.

V is TRBV4-3 and J is TRBJ1-6; tentative D call: TRBD1 (5 bases). Material for sequencing was PBMCs or T cells enriched from blood (not recorded which). This receptor was obtained from a woman in her thirties or forties with acute COVID-19. The CDR3 DNA follows: TGCGCCAGCAGCCAAGATGCAGGGCGAAATTCACCCCTCCACTTT. It codes for CASSQDAGRNSPLHF.